These 16 T cell receptor beta chains were sequenced from one sample in a study of blood T cells in healthy people across ages. For the second PCR, which ran for roughly 6 to 12 cycles, a sample-barcoded 5' primer and a J-beta primer mix were used. A single record per CDR3 protein comes from TCRdb applying MiXCR to the 5' RACE reads. The sample shows around 1,800,000 distinct CDR3 sequences, roughly two fifths of them seen only once. Sample: blood. The receptor set was obtained from a human donor in good health.

CDR3 coding DNA: TGTGCCAGCACCCAGGGACTTGAAGCTTTCTTT. It is translated as CASTQGLEAFF. The chain combines TRBV6-2 or TRBV6-3 with TRBJ1-1; the D gene is possibly TRBD1 (5 bases). The CDR3 runs 11 residues. Per germline, CDR1 MNHEY and CDR2 SVGEGT. Trimming took off 7 bases at V and 7 bases at J, with 10 bases between the two ends.

This chain joins TRBV4-1 and TRBJ1-2; D not resolved. Looked up from germline, CDR1 is MGHRA and CDR2 is YSYEKL. The CDR3 consists of 15 residues. The ends were cut back, 0 bases at V and 8 bases at J, with 16 bases in the middle. CDR3 amino acids: CASSQDPNSLGGYTF. The CDR3 DNA follows: TGCGCCAGCAGCCAAGATCCGAATTCGCTGGGCGGCTACACCTTC.

This clonotype was counted a few times. The chain has TRBV28 and TRBJ2-5; no clear D. Trimming removed 5 bases from V and 9 bases from J, with 13 bases in between. The CDR3 covers 12 residues. In germline, CDR1 is MDHEN, CDR2 SYDVKM. CDR3 protein: CASSPPASSQYF. CDR3 bases: TGTGCCAGCAGTCCCCCTGCTTCCTCCCAGTACTTC.

V usage is TRBV4-3 and J usage is TRBJ1-2; no definite D call. Looked up from germline, CDR1 is LGHNA and CDR2 is YSLEER. The CDR3 length is 14 residues. Between the trimmed V and J ends, which lost 2 bases and 8 bases, there was a span of 15 bases. DNA of the CDR3: TGCGCCAGCAGCCAAAGGGCGGGCAGCAGGGGCTACACCTTC. Its translation: CASSQRAGSRGYTF.

This clonotype occurred a few times. V is TRBV20-1 and J is TRBJ1-2; 7 bases line up with TRBD1. The CDR3 spans 16 residues. V was pared by 3 bases and J by 4 bases, with 14 bases of the junction left unmatched. Germline-derived CDR1 and CDR2 are DFQATT and SNEGSKA (reference sequence). DNA of the CDR3: TGCAGTGCTAGTAGTGAGCTGGGCAGGGGGGGCTATGGCTACACCTTC. This encodes CSASSELGRGGYGYTF.

A word on this clonotype: Compared with germline, one end of the junction differs, possibly owing to a read error. This chain uses TRBV6-5 with TRBJ1-2; no reliable D call. The CDR3 runs to 14 residues. Per germline, CDR1 MNHEY and CDR2 SVGAGI. This CDR3 reads CACSYDRGHYGYTF. The CDR3 nucleotides read TGTGCCTGCAGTTACGATCGGGGTCACTATGGCTACACCTTC.

This rearrangement joins TRBV5-1 to TRBJ1-4, with D unclear. The V gene lost 4 bases and the J gene lost 5 bases, with 12 bases spanning the gap. The germline gives CDR1 SGHRS, CDR2 YFSETQ. CDR3 size: 14 residues. Here the CDR3 reads CASSLPGDNEKLFF. Written as DNA, the CDR3 is TGCGCCAGCAGCCTCCCGGGAGACAATGAAAAACTGTTTTTT.

V and J are TRBV4-3 and TRBJ2-3; the D is unclear. V was clipped by 0 bases and J by 13 bases, with 17 bases between them. CDR1 and CDR2 from the germline V gene are LGHNA and YSLEER. This CDR3 spans 14 amino acids. In nucleotides, the CDR3 is TGCGCCAGCAGCCAAGATCGGAACGGCGACCCGAAGTATTTT. Residues: CASSQDRNGDPKYF.

This clonotype was observed a few times. V gene TRBV24-1 combines with J gene TRBJ2-5; D perhaps matches TRBD2 (5 bases). Trimming shortened V by 0 bases and J by 7 bases, and 14 bases separated the two germline ends. CDR3 length equals 15 residues. Germline V CDR1 and CDR2: KGHDR, SFDVKD. This chain's CDR3 is CATSDLEASGGTQYF. CDR3 in DNA: TGTGCCACCAGTGATTTGGAGGCGAGCGGAGGGACCCAGTACTTC.

The rearrangement links TRBV6-5 to TRBJ1-1; D ambiguous. Trimming left V 2 bases short and J 5 bases short, with 12 bases between. Germline-derived CDR1 and CDR2 are MNHEY and SVGAGI. The CDR3 is made up of 14 amino acids. The chain's CDR3 is CASSYAWRATEAFF. CDR3 in DNA: TGTGCCAGCAGTTACGCTTGGAGGGCGACTGAAGCTTTCTTT.

About this clonotype itself: An end of the junction differs from the germline gene, which may be a read error. The chain is built from TRBV5-1 and TRBJ2-6, with D perhaps TRBD1 (6 bases). Germline V CDR1 and CDR2: SGHRS, YFSETQ. The CDR3 covers 15 residues. The CDR3 DNA reads as TGCGCCAGCAGCTCCACAGGGTCTGGGGCCAACGTCCGGACTTTC. This sequence encodes CASSSTGSGANVRTF.

This clonotype was observed a handful of times. V and J are TRBV7-8 and TRBJ2-1; D is possibly TRBD1 or TRBD2 (6 bases each). CDR1 is SGHVS and CDR2 is FQNEAQ in the germline V gene. The CDR3 is 14 residues long. The ends were cut back, 4 bases at V and 7 bases at J, with 14 bases in the middle. The CDR3 DNA is TGTGCCAGCAGCTCGCGGGACACCAAAAATGAGCAGTTCTTC. It is translated as CASSSRDTKNEQFF.

This chain uses TRBV7-7 with TRBJ2-3, with 8 bases identical to TRBD1. The V and J ends lost 3 bases and 6 bases, in that order; junction bases with no gene match: 5. Germline values: CDR1 SSHAT, CDR2 FNYEAQ (reference sequence). This CDR3 has 14 amino acids. Written as DNA, the CDR3 is TGTGCCAGCAGCTTCGGACAGGGCATGGATACGCAGTATTTT. Translating it yields CASSFGQGMDTQYF.

The chain couples TRBV9 to TRBJ2-5; 11 bases line up with TRBD2. V gave up 3 bases and J gave up 11 bases; unmatched junction bases: 15. Looked up from germline, CDR1 is SGDLS and CDR2 is YYNGEE. The CDR3 has 16 amino acids. For the CDR3, the DNA is TGTGCCAGCAGCGCCCGTACCGGGACTAGCGGCGATGAGCAGTACTTC. Translated: CASSARTGTSGDEQYF.

V and J are TRBV10-3 and TRBJ1-4; D unclear. Trimming shortened V by 7 bases and J by 2 bases, and 11 bases separated the two germline ends. The CDR3 totals 14 residues. Germline loops: CDR1 ENHRY, CDR2 SYGVKD. CDR3 amino acids: CAIKSGVTNEKLFF. The DNA of the CDR3 is TGTGCCATCAAGAGTGGGGTCACTAATGAAAAACTGTTTTTT.

This clonotype has just one count. The chain links TRBV29-1 to TRBJ2-7, with TRBD1 identical over 9 bases. Per germline, CDR1 SQVTM and CDR2 ANQGSEA. The ends lost 7 bases at V and 4 bases at J; junction bases unmatched: 8. This CDR3 is 13 amino acids long. This chain's CDR3 is CSAARDREYEQYF. As DNA, the CDR3 is TGCAGCGCCGCCCGGGACAGGGAGTACGAGCAGTACTTC.